This TCR beta chain was captured in a study of vaccination effects on CD4 cells after COVID-19. Overall study results and limits: Late after vaccination, infection- and vaccine-induced clones showed marked clonal contraction. Nearly all vaccine-induced clones in healthy recipients recognized only SARS-CoV-2.

With the ViraFEST assay, the study expanded antigen-specific CD4+ T cells using viral peptide pools, then sequenced them. When less than 12 days of culture had elapsed, CD4+ T cells were isolated. No vaccinee had earlier SARS-CoV-2 infection, and nucleocapsid antibodies were negative. Two million PBMC per well received approximately 11 IU/ml IL-2 and 9 to 10 ug/ml peptides in culture. Cultures had half their medium replaced with IL-2 medium on days 3 and 7. Using immunoSEQ multiplex PCR, the repertoire was profiled, and TCRdb retains in-frame clones only, with some absent. The profile shows about 73,000 clones, more than 60% of them singletons. The V gene lost 6 bases and the J gene lost 2 bases, with 13 bases spanning the gap. Germline-derived CDR1 and CDR2 are MNHNY and SVGAGI (reference sequence). The CDR3 covers 15 residues. In regard to this clone: What it binds is not known.

This clonotype was sampled from a human donor who received a COVID-19 vaccine. This sample comprised CD4+ T cells from PBMCs cultured with SARS-CoV-2 spike peptides, obtained before COVID-19 vaccination. The chain uses TRBV6-6 and TRBJ1-4; D might be TRBD1 (5 bases). In nucleotides, the CDR3 is TGTGCCAGCAGAAACCAGGGCCTGACTAATGAAAAACTGTTTTTT. It codes for CASRNQGLTNEKLFF.